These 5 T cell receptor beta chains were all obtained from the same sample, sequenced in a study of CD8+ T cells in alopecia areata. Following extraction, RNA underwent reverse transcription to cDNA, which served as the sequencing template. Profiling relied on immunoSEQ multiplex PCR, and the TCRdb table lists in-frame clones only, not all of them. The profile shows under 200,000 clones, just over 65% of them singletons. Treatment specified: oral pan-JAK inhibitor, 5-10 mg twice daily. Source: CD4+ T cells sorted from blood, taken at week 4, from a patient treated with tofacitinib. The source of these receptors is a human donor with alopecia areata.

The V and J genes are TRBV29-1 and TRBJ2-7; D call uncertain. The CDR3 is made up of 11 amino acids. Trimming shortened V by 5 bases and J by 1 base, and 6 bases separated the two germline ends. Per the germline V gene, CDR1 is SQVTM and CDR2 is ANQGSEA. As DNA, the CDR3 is TGCAGCGTTTGTTGGTCCTACGAGCAGTACTTC. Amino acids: CSVCWSYEQYF.

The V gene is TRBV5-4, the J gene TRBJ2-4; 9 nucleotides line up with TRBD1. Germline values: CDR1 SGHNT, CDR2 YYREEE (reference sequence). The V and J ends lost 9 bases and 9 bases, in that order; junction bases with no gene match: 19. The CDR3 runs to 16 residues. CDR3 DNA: TGTGCCATGGGTGGCGGGACAGGGAGCTTTATTAGCATTCAGTACTTC. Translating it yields CAMGGGTGSFISIQYF. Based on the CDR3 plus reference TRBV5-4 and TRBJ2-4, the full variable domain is ETGVTQSPTHLIKTRGQQVTLRCSSQSGHNTVSWYQQALGQGPQFIFQYYREEENGRGNFPPRFSGLQFPNYSSELNVNALELDDSALYLCAMGGGTGSFISIQYFGAGTRLSVL.

The chain's CDR3 is CASSLRVNEQYF. CDR3 nucleotide sequence: TGTGCCAGCAGCTTACGGGTAAACGAGCAGTACTTC. This chain joins TRBV7-8 and TRBJ2-7; D ambiguous. Trimming removed 2 bases at V and 5 bases at J, with 7 bases between. The CDR3 is 12 amino acids. Germline lookup yields CDR1 SGHVS and CDR2 FQNEAQ.

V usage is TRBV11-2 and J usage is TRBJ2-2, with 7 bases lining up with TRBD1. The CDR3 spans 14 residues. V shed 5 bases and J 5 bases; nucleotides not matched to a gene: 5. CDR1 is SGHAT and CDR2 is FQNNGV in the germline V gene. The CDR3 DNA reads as TGTGCCAGCAGCGACAGGGCGGTGACCGGGGAGCTGTTTTTT. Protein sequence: CASSDRAVTGELFF.

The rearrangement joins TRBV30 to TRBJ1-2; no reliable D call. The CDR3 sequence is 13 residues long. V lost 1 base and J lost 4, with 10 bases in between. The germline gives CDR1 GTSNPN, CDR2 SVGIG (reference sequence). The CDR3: CAWSAGAAYGYTF. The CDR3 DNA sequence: TGTGCCTGGAGTGCTGGCGCCGCCTATGGCTACACCTTC.